This T cell receptor beta chain originates from a study of T cells in Graves' hyperthyroidism and ophthalmopathy. Diagnosis of hyperthyroidism was new in patients aged 18 to 65, and its duration was under 2 months. Lactation, pregnancy, other autoimmune disease or uncontrolled infection led to exclusion of patients. Clinical symptoms, serum thyroxine and TRAb, thyroid ultrasound and orbital computed tomography were used for the diagnoses. Amplified TCR beta CDR3 regions came from RNA transcripts. First-round RT-PCR targeting the TCR CDR3 was performed with the HTBI primer set. Via MiXCR, TCRdb re-called the multiplex PCR reads, giving one row per CDR3 protein. Of about 570,000 distinct CDR3 sequences in the sample, 14% were seen once. Comment on this clonotype: The antigen is undetermined.

Study conclusions and caveats: A model of 13 V-J pairs discriminated ophthalmopathy from stable hyperthyroidism.

This CDR3 spans 13 amino acids. The germline V gene encodes CDR1 MNHNS and CDR2 SASEGT. V dropped 3 bases and J dropped 7 bases, with 13 bases sitting between them. The receptor was derived from a woman in her thirties or forties with Graves' hyperthyroidism. The gene calls are TRBV6-1 and TRBJ2-7, with D unclear. Sequenced sample: blood. The DNA for the CDR3 is TGTGCCAGCAGTGAGATTCCTTCTCTTGAGCAGTACTTC. This gives the protein CASSEIPSLEQYF.